Below are 13 T cell receptor beta chains sequenced from a single sample in a study of cytomegalovirus exposure and HLA in healthy donors. 60 Vbeta and 13 Jbeta primers were used in PCR. TCRdb's table, derived via immunoSEQ multiplex PCR, lists solely in-frame clones and lacks some. Of under 200,000 clones listed, 65% to 85% were seen once; the top ten hold approximately 3.1%. Sequencing was done on a sample of PBMCs. Every receptor here comes from a woman aged 45-65 years in good health and CMV-seropositive.

The chain employs TRBV7-9 and TRBJ1-2; TRBD1 matches 9 bases. CDR1 SEHNR and CDR2 FQNEAQ come from the germline V gene (reference sequence). The CDR3 length is 14 residues. J gave up 5 bases and V 5 bases, and 6 bases lay outside the gene matches. The CDR3 reads CASSPGTGPYGYTF. DNA of the CDR3: TGTGCCAGCAGCCCCGGGACAGGGCCTTATGGCTACACCTTC.

V and J are TRBV5-1 and TRBJ1-3, with TRBD1 identical over 10 bases. CDR1 is SGHRS and CDR2 is YFSETQ in the germline V gene. The CDR3 runs 15 residues. The V segment lost 3 bases and the J segment 3 bases; nucleotides outside the gene matches: 3. In DNA form, the CDR3 reads TGCGCCAGCAGCTCAGGACAGGGGGATGGAAACACCATATATTTT. Its translation is CASSSGQGDGNTIYF.

The chain links TRBV6-1 to TRBJ1-5; 8 positions match TRBD1. V lost 6 bases to trimming and J lost 6 bases; unmatched junction nucleotides: 10. The CDR3 is 15 amino acids. Germline lookup yields CDR1 MNHNS and CDR2 SASEGT. The CDR3 loop is CASRVSRGLGQPQHF. Written as DNA, the CDR3 is TGTGCCAGCAGGGTAAGCAGGGGGCTCGGTCAGCCCCAGCATTTT.

The CDR3 region is CASSTSGGPLHF. In DNA, the CDR3 is TGTGCCAGCAGCACCTCGGGGGGGCCCCTCCACTTT. This chain links TRBV7-3 with TRBJ1-6; D possibly corresponds to TRBD1 (5 bases). This CDR3 spans 12 amino acids. Germline V gene lookup returns CDR1 SGHTA and CDR2 FQGTGA. Trimming removed 5 bases at V and 13 bases at J, with 12 bases between.

The chain has TRBV19 and TRBJ2-1; 7 bases line up with TRBD2. The CDR3 totals 16 residues. The trim removed 7 bases at V and 1 base at J, leaving 10 bases unmatched. The germline V gene encodes CDR1 LNHDA and CDR2 SQIVND (reference sequence). The CDR3, as DNA: TGTGCCAGTACCCTGGTGGGGGGGGGTTCCTACAATGAGCAGTTCTTC. Translation gives CASTLVGGGSYNEQFF.

This clone appeared a single time. J is TRBJ1-1 and V is TRBV25-1, with 7 nucleotides matching TRBD1. The CDR3 is 15 residues long. Germline CDR1 is MGHDK and CDR2 is SYGVNS. The V and J ends lost 4 bases and 6 bases, in that order; junction bases with no gene match: 11. The CDR3 reads CASSAHRGDGAEAFF. In DNA, the CDR3 is TGTGCCAGCAGTGCGCACAGGGGAGATGGCGCTGAAGCTTTCTTT.

The gene calls are TRBV5-6 and TRBJ2-5; 7 bases agree with TRBD1. The CDR3 sequence is 13 residues long. The V segment lost 4 bases and the J segment 4 bases; nucleotides outside the gene matches: 4. Germline V gene data show CDR1 as SGHDT and CDR2 as YYEEEE. The CDR3 sequence is CASSTTGSETQYF. DNA of the CDR3: TGTGCCAGCAGCACGACAGGGTCAGAGACCCAGTACTTC.

The chain is built from TRBV5-4 and TRBJ2-5; tentatively, D is TRBD2 (6 bases). Trimming removed 0 bases from V and 1 base from J, with 10 bases in between. Germline CDR1 and CDR2: SGHNT and YYREEE (reference sequence). The CDR3 runs to 15 residues. CDR3 protein: CASSLGRGSQETQYF. For the CDR3, the DNA is TGTGCCAGCAGCTTGGGCCGGGGGAGCCAAGAGACCCAGTACTTC. The full variable domain, with the rest looked up from reference TRBV5-4 and TRBJ2-5, is ETGVTQSPTHLIKTRGQQVTLRCSSQSGHNTVSWYQQALGQGPQFIFQYYREEENGRGNFPPRFSGLQFPNYSSELNVNALELDDSALYLCASSLGRGSQETQYFGPGTRLLVL.

The chain employs TRBV7-3 and TRBJ2-3; 8 bases line up with TRBD2. The V gene's germline CDR1 is SGHTA and CDR2 FQGTGA. Trimming removed 5 bases from V and 1 base from J; junction bases left unmatched: 8. The CDR3 length is 16 residues. The CDR3 DNA is TGTGCCAGCAGCAATCGGGGGGGCCTGGGCACAGATACGCAGTATTTT. The encoded protein is CASSNRGGLGTDTQYF.

The chain has TRBV5-1 and TRBJ2-3; 8 bases fit TRBD1. The germline CDR1 and CDR2 sequences are SGHRS and YFSETQ. This CDR3 has 13 residues. J was trimmed by 6 bases and V by 4 bases; bases with no gene match: 4. CDR3 loop: CASSVQGEDTQYF. Here the CDR3 DNA reads TGCGCCAGCAGCGTACAGGGGGAGGATACGCAGTATTTT.

This chain links TRBV7-9 with TRBJ2-7; possibly TRBD2 for D (6 bases). Germline assignment: CDR1 SEHNR and CDR2 FQNEAQ (reference sequence). V lost 4 bases and J lost 2, with 12 bases in between. This CDR3 contains 14 residues. The CDR3 DNA sequence: TGTGCCAGCAGCTCCCGACTAGACGCCTACGAGCAGTACTTC. It yields the protein CASSSRLDAYEQYF.

This chain uses TRBV13 with TRBJ1-3, with a tentative D call TRBD1 (5 bases). The CDR3 is 14 residues long. V shed 3 bases and J shed 9 bases, with 15 bases lying between them. Germline CDR1 reads PRHDT; CDR2 reads FYEKMQ (reference sequence). CDR3 bases: TGTGCCAGCAGCTTCGCAGGGCCCGGGGGCACCATATATTTT. Its translation: CASSFAGPGGTIYF.

This clone has a single count. The chain combines TRBV4-2 with TRBJ2-3, with D perhaps matching TRBD1 (6 bases). Germline V gives CDR1 LGHNA, CDR2 YNFKEQ. This CDR3 contains 20 residues. With 1 base removed from V and 1 base from J, the gap between germline ends came to 24 bases. The CDR3 is CASSQGRGVVSGAGTDTQYF. In DNA form, the CDR3 reads TGTGCCAGCAGCCAAGGAAGGGGAGTAGTTTCAGGGGCCGGCACAGATACGCAGTATTTT.